This TCR beta chain appears in the sequencing data of a study of cytomegalovirus exposure and HLA in healthy donors. Trimming took 5 bases from V and 7 from J; bases not matched to a gene: 9. The CDR3 covers 14 residues. Germline V CDR1 and CDR2: SGHNT, YENEEA. Notes on the study in general: Reportedly, cytomegalovirus status was diagnosed with high sensitivity and specificity.

Primers: 60 Vbeta forward and 13 Jbeta reverse. Using immunoSEQ multiplex PCR, the repertoire was profiled, and TCRdb retains in-frame clones only, with some absent. The sample carries more than 95,000 clones, about 81% recorded once. Remarks on this clone: Its antigen is still unknown.

The sequence derives from a woman aged 25 to 45 in good health and CMV-seronegative. The sequenced sample was PBMCs. V and J are TRBV11-3 and TRBJ2-5, with 8 nucleotides matching TRBD2. CDR3: CASSPWSGSGTQYF. DNA for the CDR3: TGTGCCAGCAGCCCCTGGAGCGGGAGTGGGACCCAGTACTTC.